This TCR beta chain was sequenced in a study of neurological immune-mediated disorders. The unsorted libraries were generated from a total of 2 million PBMCs, which had been stored in RNAlater at -80 C. The V gene lost 5 bases and the J gene lost 3 bases, with 18 bases spanning the gap. CDR3 length: 16 amino acids. Per germline, CDR1 SEHNR and CDR2 FQNEAQ (reference sequence). This clonotype was seen repeatedly, ten times or more. Synthesis of cDNA used 5'RACE (with 10-nucleotide random UMIs). One entry per CDR3 protein, called by TCRdb with MiXCR from the 5' RACE reads. The data contain over 65,000 distinct CDR3 sequences, 2% to 3% of them singletons.

The source material was PBMCs. This clonotype originated in a woman in her thirties with multiple sclerosis. The chain carries TRBV7-9 and TRBJ2-3; D perhaps matches TRBD1 (6 bases). CDR3 nucleotide sequence: TGTGCCAGCAGCACAACTGCAGGGGCCGTGACAGATACGCAGTATTTT. It specifies CASSTTAGAVTDTQYF.